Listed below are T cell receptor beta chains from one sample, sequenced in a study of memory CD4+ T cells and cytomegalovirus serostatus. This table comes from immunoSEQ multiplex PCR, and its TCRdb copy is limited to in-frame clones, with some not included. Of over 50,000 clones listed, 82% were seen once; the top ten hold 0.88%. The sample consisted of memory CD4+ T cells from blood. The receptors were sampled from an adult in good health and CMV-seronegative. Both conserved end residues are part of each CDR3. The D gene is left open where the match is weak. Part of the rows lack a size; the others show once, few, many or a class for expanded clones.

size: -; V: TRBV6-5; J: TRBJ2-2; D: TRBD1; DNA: TGTGCCAGCAGTGACGACAGGGACACCGGGGAGCTGTTTTTT; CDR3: CASSDDRDTGELFF
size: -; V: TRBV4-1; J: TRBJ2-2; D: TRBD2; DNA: TGCGCCAGCAGCCAAGGTATAACTAGCGGGTATGGGAACACCGGGGAGCTGTTTTTT; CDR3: CASSQGITSGYGNTGELFF
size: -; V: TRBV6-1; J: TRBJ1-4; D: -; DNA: TGTGCCAGCAGTGAGGGCCTAGGGGCACTCTTGGGGGAAAAGGTGTTTTTT; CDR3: CASSEGLGALLGEKVFF
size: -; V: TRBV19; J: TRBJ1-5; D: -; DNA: TGTGCCAGTAGTGTCCGGACAACTCCCCAGCATTTT; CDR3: CASSVRTTPQHF
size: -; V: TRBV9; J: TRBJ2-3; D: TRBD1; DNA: TGTGCCAGCAGCAGTGACAGGGGGCCAGATACGCAGTATTTT; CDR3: CASSSDRGPDTQYF
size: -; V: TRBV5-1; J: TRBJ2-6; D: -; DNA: TGCGCCAGCGGACCACAGGGCTCTGGGGCCAACGTCCTGACTTTC; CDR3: CASGPQGSGANVLTF
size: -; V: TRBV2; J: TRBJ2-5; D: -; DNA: TGTGCCAGCACTCCCGGGGGACAAGAGACCCAGTACTTC; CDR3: CASTPGGQETQYF
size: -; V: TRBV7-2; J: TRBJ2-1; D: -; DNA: TGTGCCAGCAGCCCCAGACCAACATTCGGTGAGCAGTTCTTC; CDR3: CASSPRPTFGEQFF
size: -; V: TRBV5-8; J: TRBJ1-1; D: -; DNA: TGTGCCAGCAGCTTGGGGGTGAACAGGGCAGGGAACACTGAAGCTTTCTTT; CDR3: CASSLGVNRAGNTEAFF
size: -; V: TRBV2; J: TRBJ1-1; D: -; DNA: TGTGCCAGCAGTTCGGACGGGGACACTGAAGCTTTCTTT; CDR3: CASSSDGDTEAFF
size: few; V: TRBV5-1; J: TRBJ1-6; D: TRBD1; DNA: TGCGCCAGCAGCTTGGGGGACAGGGATTCACCCCTCCACTTT; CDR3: CASSLGDRDSPLHF
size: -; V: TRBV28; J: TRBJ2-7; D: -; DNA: TGTGCCAGCAGTTTTAAGGGCCTCCACGAGCAGTACTTC; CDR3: CASSFKGLHEQYF
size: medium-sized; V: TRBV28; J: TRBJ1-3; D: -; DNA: TGTGCCAGCTCAAGGGCTAGCCTTTCTGGAAACACCATATATTTT; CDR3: CASSRASLSGNTIYF